Listed below are T cell receptor beta chains from one sample, sequenced in a study of CD8 T cells in Susac syndrome. TCRdb itself ran the immunoSEQ multiplex PCR reads through MiXCR, one entry per CDR3 protein. Of 200,000 to 250,000 distinct CDR3 sequences listed, roughly 92% are singletons. The sequenced sample was CD8+ T cells from PBMCs. These TCRs come from a human donor with multiple sclerosis. Both conserved end residues are part of each CDR3. A D gene is named only where the DNA matches it firmly. Part of the rows lack a size; the others show once, few, many or a class for expanded clones.

v_gene,d_gene,j_gene,abundance,CDR3nt,CDR3aa
TRBV27,TRBD1,TRBJ1-2,.,TGTGCCAGCAGTCCGACAGGGACTGGCTACACCTTC,CASSPTGTGYTF
TRBV27,TRBD1,TRBJ2-7,.,TGTGCCAGCAGTTTAGGGACAGGCAGGGAGCAGTACTTC,CASSLGTGREQYF
TRBV4-3,.,TRBJ2-7,.,TGCGCCAGCAGCCAAGAATCCCAGACCTCCTACGAGCAGTACTTC,CASSQESQTSYEQYF
TRBV7-9,TRBD2,TRBJ2-3,.,TGTGCCAGCAGCGGCGGACTAGCGGGGACAGATACGCAGTATTTT,CASSGGLAGTDTQYF
TRBV13,.,TRBJ1-4,.,TGTGCCAGCAGCCCCCACCCAGGAGATTCTAATGAAAAACTGTTTTTT,CASSPHPGDSNEKLFF
TRBV28,.,TRBJ2-7,once,TGTGCCAGCAGTTTCGCGGACGGGCCCTACGAGCAGTACTTC,CASSFADGPYEQYF
TRBV7-3,TRBD2,TRBJ2-1,.,TGTGCCAGCAGCCAAAGCGGGACTAGCGGCAATGAGCAGTTCTTC,CASSQSGTSGNEQFF
TRBV13,TRBD1,TRBJ2-1,.,TGTGCCAGCAGCTTAGGCTGGACAGGGAATTCCTACAATGAGCAGTTCTTC,CASSLGWTGNSYNEQFF
TRBV5-6,TRBD2,TRBJ2-3,.,TGTGCCAGCAGCTTCGGGCTAGCGGAATTCGCCGACACAGATACGCAGTATTTT,CASSFGLAEFADTDTQYF
TRBV3-1,TRBD2,TRBJ2-1,.,TGTGCCAGCAGCCGGATGGCTAGCGGGAGTCACGAGCAGTTCTTC,CASSRMASGSHEQFF
TRBV19,.,TRBJ1-1,.,TGTGCCAGTAGGGTTGGAGAGGGATCGAACACTGAAGCTTTCTTT,CASRVGEGSNTEAFF
TRBV9,TRBD2,TRBJ2-1,.,TGTGCCAGCAGCCCAAGGCCGGTTGGCGGGAGCTCCTACAATGAGCAGTTCTTC,CASSPRPVGGSSYNEQFF
TRBV18,.,TRBJ1-2,.,TGTGCCAGCTCACCACCGTCCCAGAACTATGGCTACACCTTC,CASSPPSQNYGYTF
TRBV10-3,TRBD2,TRBJ2-3,.,TGTGCCATCAGTGAGCCCGGGGGGACAGATACGCAGTATTTT,CAISEPGGTDTQYF
TRBV4-1,TRBD2,TRBJ2-7,.,TGCGCCAGCAGCCAAGATCCGGGACTAGCGGCTTACGAGCAGTACTTC,CASSQDPGLAAYEQYF
TRBV29-1,TRBD1,TRBJ2-3,.,TGCAGCGTGGCCGGGACAGGGGCGGAAGATACGCAGTATTTT,CSVAGTGAEDTQYF
TRBV30,.,TRBJ1-1,.,TGTGCCTGGAGGGGGAACACTGAAGCTTTCTTT,CAWRGNTEAFF
TRBV11-1,.,TRBJ2-3,once,TGTGCCAGCAGCCCAAGGGGAGGTACAGGGGAGATCTCCCTCACAGATACGCAGTATTTT,CASSPRGGTGEISLTDTQYF
TRBV10-2,.,TRBJ2-3,.,TGCGCCAGCAGTGAGGTAATGCAGTATTTT,CASSEVMQYF
TRBV20-1,TRBD1,TRBJ2-1,.,TGCAGTGCTAGAGAAGAGGGGGCTAATTACAATGAGCAGTTCTTC,CSAREEGANYNEQFF
TRBV29-1,.,TRBJ1-1,.,TGCAGCGTTGAAACCGGGACGTTCACTGAAGCTTTCTTT,CSVETGTFTEAFF
TRBV15,.,TRBJ1-2,.,TGTGCCACCAGCAGAGGGGCAGGCGATGGCTACACCTTC,CATSRGAGDGYTF
TRBV19,.,TRBJ1-2,.,TGTGCCAGTTCGGACAACCCCTATGGCTACACCTTC,CASSDNPYGYTF
TRBV27,.,TRBJ1-4,.,TGTGCCAGCAGTTTTTCACCAGTGGAAAAACTGTTTTTT,CASSFSPVEKLFF
TRBV30,.,TRBJ1-2,.,TGTGCCTGGTCCCCGGTGGGGGGACGGGCTGGCTACACCTTC,CAWSPVGGRAGYTF
TRBV5-1,TRBD1,TRBJ1-1,once,TGCGCCAGCAGAATCGTAGGGGGCCCCACTGAAGCTTTCTTT,CASRIVGGPTEAFF
TRBV19,.,TRBJ1-1,.,TGTGCCAGTAGTTCCGAGGGGTTCACTGAAGCTTTCTTT,CASSSEGFTEAFF
TRBV14,.,TRBJ2-7,.,TGTGCCAGCAGCCAAGACCTGGACCGCGACTACGAGCAGTACTTC,CASSQDLDRDYEQYF
TRBV6-4,TRBD2,TRBJ2-1,.,TGTGCCAGCAGTCTCCTAGCGGGAGGGCCCTACAATGAGCAGTTCTTC,CASSLLAGGPYNEQFF
TRBV5-1,TRBD1,TRBJ2-1,.,TGCGCCAGCAGCTTAGGTATTGGACAGGGGTTTTACAATGAGCAGTTCTTC,CASSLGIGQGFYNEQFF
TRBV11-3,TRBD2,TRBJ2-1,.,TGTGCCAGCAGCCCTCGGACTAGCGGGAGTTCCAATGAGCAGTTCTTC,CASSPRTSGSSNEQFF
TRBV7-9,.,TRBJ1-2,.,TGTGCCAGCAGCTTAGCTACGGGGGTGAAGAATTTCGGCTACACCTTC,CASSLATGVKNFGYTF
TRBV7-9,.,TRBJ2-3,.,TGTGCCAGCAGCTCCCGGGACGAAAGCACAGATACGCAGTATTTT,CASSSRDESTDTQYF
TRBV7-9,.,TRBJ1-2,once,TGTGCCAGCAGCTCGCGGGTTGTCTATGGCTACACCTTC,CASSSRVVYGYTF
TRBV30,.,TRBJ2-5,.,TGTGCCTGGAGTGCATCCGGGGAAGAGACCCAGTACTTC,CAWSASGEETQYF
TRBV13,.,TRBJ2-1,.,TGTGCCAGCAGCCCCCGCACCGCTTACAATGAGCAGTTCTTC,CASSPRTAYNEQFF
TRBV12-3/TRBV12-4,.,TRBJ1-1,.,TGTGCCAGCAGTTTGGGGGGGGGATTAGCCGAAGCTTTCTTT,CASSLGGGLAEAFF
TRBV11-1,.,TRBJ2-7,.,TGTGCCAGCAGTCCTTACGTATCCTACGAGCAGTACTTC,CASSPYVSYEQYF
TRBV5-1,.,TRBJ2-1,.,TGCGCCAGCAGCTCTACTACTAGAAATAATGAGCAGTTCTTC,CASSSTTRNNEQFF
TRBV6-5,TRBD1,TRBJ2-7,once,TGTGCCAGCAGGGACCGGGACAGCAGTCTGGACGTGCAGTACTTC,CASRDRDSSLDVQYF
TRBV20-1,.,TRBJ2-1,.,TGCAGTGCTGACACTAGCAATGAGCAGTTCTTC,CSADTSNEQFF
TRBV6-4,.,TRBJ1-1,.,TGTGCCAGCAGTGTCTACCCAGGGTACACTGAAGCTTTCTTT,CASSVYPGYTEAFF
TRBV6-1,.,TRBJ2-1,few,TGTGCCGCGGGATACAATGAGCAGTTCTTC,CAAGYNEQFF
TRBV13,.,TRBJ2-7,few,TGTGCCAGCAGCTTAGGCCGCGGGGACACCTACGAGCAGTACTTC,CASSLGRGDTYEQYF
TRBV7-9,TRBD1,TRBJ2-7,.,TGTGCCAGCAGCTTAGGGGGACAGTCCTACGAGCAGTACTTC,CASSLGGQSYEQYF
TRBV19,.,TRBJ1-5,once,TGTGCCAGTAGTATAGCAGGGTATGGTCAGCCCCAGCATTTT,CASSIAGYGQPQHF
TRBV19,.,TRBJ1-2,.,TGTGCCAGTAGTATACCGGGGTTCTACTATGGCTACACCTTC,CASSIPGFYYGYTF
TRBV19,TRBD2,TRBJ2-1,once,TGTGCCACCCGGACTAGTGGCGATGAGCAGTTCTTC,CATRTSGDEQFF
TRBV18,TRBD1,TRBJ1-1,.,TGTGCCAGCTCACCAGGGACAGGGGGCGGCGGTGAAGCTTTCTTT,CASSPGTGGGGEAFF